The 10 T cell receptor beta chains in this list originate from one sample, sequenced in a study of graft-versus-host responses after intestinal transplantation. Libraries were prepared by immunoSEQ multiplex PCR; TCRdb keeps only in-frame clonotypes and omits some of them. This table holds tens of thousands of clones, over 80% found once. The sequenced sample was PBMCs, obtained 98 days after intestinal transplantation. The receptors were gathered from a human patient who received an intestinal transplant, so some T cells may come from the graft donor.

CDR3 coding DNA: TGTGCCAGCAGTACACGGTATGAGCAGTTCTTC. This gives the protein CASSTRYEQFF. V is TRBV27 and J is TRBJ2-1; D gene ambiguous. Germline CDR1 is MNHEY and CDR2 is SMNVEV (reference sequence). V was shortened by 5 bases and J by 8 bases, with 7 bases between the two germline ends. The CDR3 loop spans 11 amino acids.

The V gene is TRBV5-5, the J gene TRBJ2-1; 8 bases align to TRBD1. This CDR3 comprises 15 residues. J lost 5 bases, V lost 4 bases, and 8 bases had no gene match. Germline CDR1 and CDR2: SGHKS and YYEKEE (reference sequence). CDR3 coding DNA: TGTGCCAGCAGCGCCTTCAGGGGGCTTGACAATGAGCAGTTCTTC. It yields the protein CASSAFRGLDNEQFF.

J is TRBJ1-1 and V is TRBV6-1; weak D call: TRBD1 (5 bases). The germline V gene encodes CDR1 MNHNS and CDR2 SASEGT. Between the trimmed V and J ends, which lost 7 bases and 4 bases, there was a span of 10 bases. The CDR3 extends over 12 amino acids. CDR3 sequence reads: CASTQGSTEAFF. CDR3 coding DNA: TGTGCCAGCACTCAGGGCAGCACTGAAGCTTTCTTT.

This sequence joins TRBV13 and TRBJ2-2; D might be TRBD1 or TRBD2, each matching 5 bases. This CDR3 is built from 16 residues. Germline V gene lookup returns CDR1 PRHDT and CDR2 FYEKMQ (reference sequence). Deletions cut 5 bases from V and 4 bases from J, with 17 bases between. The CDR3 DNA follows: TGTGCCAGCAGCCTCCCAGTGCTCGGGGCCACCGGGGAGCTGTTTTTT. Protein sequence: CASSLPVLGATGELFF. The variable domain in full, completed from reference TRBV13 and TRBJ2-2, reads AAGVIQSPRHLIKEKRETATLKCYPIPRHDTVYWYQQGPGQDPQFLISFYEKMQSDKGSIPDRFSAQQFSDYHSELNMSSLELGDSALYFCASSLPVLGATGELFFGEGSRLTVL.

The CDR3, as DNA: TGTGCCAGCAGCTTAAATGGAGGGCTGTTTTTT. This encodes CASSLNGGLFF. The J gene is TRBJ2-2, the V gene TRBV27; tentatively, D is TRBD2 (5 bases). The CDR3 extends over 11 amino acids. V lost 6 bases, J lost 13 bases, and 12 bases lay in between. Germline CDR1 is MNHEY and CDR2 is SMNVEV (reference sequence).

This rearrangement joins TRBV28 to TRBJ2-7, with 8 positions matching TRBD1. The CDR3 sequence is 16 residues long. CDR1 is MDHEN, CDR2 SYDVKM, per germline. V was clipped by 5 bases and J by 1 base; unmatched bases: 10. Here the CDR3 DNA reads TGTGCCAGCAGTCCAACCGCCGGGACAGGATCCTACGAGCAGTACTTC. Its protein is CASSPTAGTGSYEQYF.

This sequence joins TRBV5-5 and TRBJ2-3, with D unresolved. V lost 1 base to trimming and J lost 2 bases, with 11 bases between them. The CDR3 is 15 residues long. Germline CDR1 and CDR2: SGHKS and YYEKEE (reference sequence). CDR3 sequence: CASSLLVGNTDTQYF. The CDR3 nucleotides read TGTGCCAGCAGCTTGCTAGTAGGGAACACAGATACGCAGTATTTT.

This chain links TRBV29-1 with TRBJ2-3; 12 nucleotides align to TRBD2. Germline V CDR1 and CDR2: SQVTM, ANQGSEA. The CDR3 has 15 amino acids. J gave up 6 bases and V 6 bases, and 10 bases lay outside the gene matches. CDR3 loop: CSVDMTSGGPDTQYF. The CDR3, as DNA: TGCAGCGTCGATATGACTAGCGGGGGACCCGATACGCAGTATTTT.

The chain joins TRBV28 to TRBJ1-1; possibly TRBD1 for D (5 bases). Germline V gene lookup returns CDR1 MDHEN and CDR2 SYDVKM. This CDR3 spans 12 amino acids. V was cut by 4 bases and J by 10 bases, with 13 bases left in between. DNA for the CDR3: TGTGCCAGCAGTTCCCCAGGGCTTTTAGCTTTCTTT. As protein: CASSSPGLLAFF.

The chain links TRBV30 to TRBJ2-7; 7 bases are shared with TRBD1. The CDR3 extends over 14 amino acids. In germline, CDR1 is GTSNPN, CDR2 SVGIG (reference sequence). V shed 0 bases and J 2 bases; nucleotides not matched to a gene: 4. This CDR3 is CAWSVEDRTYEQYF. The CDR3 DNA is TGTGCCTGGAGTGTAGAGGACAGGACCTACGAGCAGTACTTC.